The next 2 T cell receptor beta chains were all read from a single sample in a study of T cells after yellow fever vaccination. MiXCR was run by TCRdb on the 5' RACE reads, yielding one entry per CDR3 protein. The sample holds under 150,000 distinct CDR3 sequences, roughly 8% seen once. The starting material was CD4+ T cells sorted from PBMCs, obtained 5 days after the yellow fever booster vaccination. The receptor set was obtained from a man younger than 45 who received the YFV17D yellow fever vaccine.

In this sample, this clonotype turned up many times. The chain carries TRBV11-2 and TRBJ1-6, with a weak D call TRBD1 (6 bases). The CDR3 runs to 18 residues. The V gene lost 5 bases and the J gene lost 0 bases, with 17 bases spanning the gap. In germline, CDR1 is SGHAT, CDR2 FQNNGV. CDR3 coding DNA: TGTGCCAGCAGCCGTAGATGGGGGGCAAGCTCCTATAATTCACCCCTCCACTTT. Protein sequence: CASSRRWGASSYNSPLHF.

This clonotype was observed a single time. This may come from a read error, since a much larger clone is one base off. The chain has TRBV5-1 and TRBJ2-5; TRBD2 matches 8 bases. The CDR3 sequence is 14 residues long. Germline V lookup: CDR1 SGHRS, CDR2 YFSETQ. V lost 5 bases, J lost 1 base, and 4 bases stayed unmatched. The DNA for the CDR3 is TGCGCCAGCAGACGGGGGGGAGGCCAAGAGACCCAGTACTTC. Its protein is CASRRGGGQETQYF.